This paragraph covers one T cell receptor beta chain sequence. This clone was observed once. Its specific antigen is unknown. Per-base qualities were not stored, and no clone one base away is much larger. Looking up the germline V gene yields CDR1 SGHAT and CDR2 FQNNGV. V is shortened by 1 base, J by 2 bases, and the region joining them spans 18 bases. Inclusive of the bounding cysteine and phenylalanine, the CDR3 is 19 residues long. The read is trimmed to its CDR3 DNA, 57 bases read in frame from base 1. The sample comes from a study of blood T cell repertoires in COVID-19 (dated by TCRdb to the early 2020s). Study-wide context: Collaborator samples came from the United States, Italy and Spain and covered acute and convalescent phases of COVID-19. The sample metadata nearly always contained a de-identified subject ID, COVID-19 status, age in years and sex. Where available, HLA class I and class II types were obtained from metadata supplied by the sample provider rather than from assay-based typing. The material from the prospective study consisted of cDNA or gDNA derived from T cells, B-cell-depleted T cells, or PBMCs. The repertoires were released in a freely available public database meant as a resource for research on the immune response to SARS-CoV-2. Subjects who had been exposed to COVID-19, were actively infected with it, or had recovered from it provided the deeply sampled blood TCRbeta repertoires that made up the dataset. Samples were obtained from the ongoing ImmuneRACE study (first 160 participants) and from 1,200 or so subjects provided by 6 global collaborators. What the study reported, not specific to this receptor: How much clinical and demographic metadata was included differed by source and by participant, and the metadata was provided uncurated.

Whole blood was collected in K2EDTA tubes by collaborating institutions according to the institutions' own protocols. For TCRbeta analysis, collaborators shipped samples as frozen whole blood, isolated PBMCs, or DNA extracted from either of those sample types. TCRbeta CDR3 regions were amplified from genomic DNA by means of the immunoSEQ Assay, a bias-controlled multiplex PCR. As for the original processing: The number of nucleated cells in each sample was estimated by amplification of reference gene primers within the assay. To quantify the absolute abundance of each unique TCRbeta CDR3 rearrangement, sequence reads were collapsed and filtered. Productive Simpson clonality was computed per sample as the square root of Simpson's diversity index over productive rearrangements. TCRdb provides this immuneACCESS table in a form limited to in-frame rearrangements. Some clones are lacking; in checked studies, under half of them reflect an unresolved V gene, and why the rest are absent is not known. V, J and clone size are those of that table, while D and trimming were read from the DNA. The sample records some 160,000 clones, almost 80% of which are singletons. The top ten constitute over 8.5% of the sample.

The specimen was peripheral blood. The chain couples TRBV11-2 to TRBJ2-6; no D gene can be assigned with confidence. The receptor's source is a man in his fifties with active or convalescent COVID-19. The CDR3 reads as follows: CASSLVMGSGWAGANVLTF. The DNA reads TGTGCCAGCAGCTTAGTTATGGGTTCAGGTTGGGCTGGGGCCAACGTCCTGACTTTC.